This is a list of T cell receptor beta chains from one sample in a study of cytomegalovirus exposure and HLA in healthy donors. Method: immunoSEQ multiplex PCR; TCRdb's copy keeps in-frame clones and lacks some. The table includes tens of thousands of clones, around 60% detected once. Sequencing was performed on PBMCs. These TCRs come from a male donor in good health and CMV-seropositive. Both conserved end residues are part of each CDR3. The D gene is left open where the match is weak. Clone sizes are given selectively: once, few, many, or a class where the clone is expanded.

V	D	size	J	CDR3	DNA
TRBV19	NA	NA	TRBJ2-1	CASSIDPPGPSSYNEQFF	TGTGCCAGTAGTATAGATCCCCCAGGGCCGAGCTCCTACAATGAGCAGTTCTTC
TRBV14	NA	few	TRBJ2-5	CASSQASPRTQYF	TGTGCCAGCAGCCAGGCCTCCCCCAGGACCCAGTACTTC
TRBV7-3	NA	NA	TRBJ2-3	CASSVSPDTQYF	TGTGCCAGCAGTGTTAGCCCAGATACGCAGTATTTT
TRBV27	NA	NA	TRBJ1-2	CASSLTGLGYGYTF	TGTGCCAGCAGCCTCACAGGGCTAGGGTATGGCTACACCTTC
TRBV29-1	NA	NA	TRBJ1-4	CSVSLGLVKATNEKLFF	TGCAGCGTAAGCTTGGGACTGGTAAAGGCAACTAATGAAAAACTGTTTTTT
TRBV7-9	TRBD2	few	TRBJ2-3	CASSLARLAGVADTQYF	TGTGCCAGCAGCTTAGCGAGACTAGCGGGAGTAGCAGATACGCAGTATTTT
TRBV4-2	TRBD2	once	TRBJ2-4	CASSQEWGLAGGLAKNIQYF	TGTGCCAGCAGCCAAGAATGGGGACTAGCGGGAGGACTAGCCAAAAACATTCAGTACTTC
TRBV30	TRBD2	NA	TRBJ2-3	CAWGGLAGYTDTQYF	TGTGCCTGGGGAGGTCTAGCGGGGTACACAGATACGCAGTATTTT
TRBV6-6	NA	NA	TRBJ1-5	CASSLPTGYQPQHF	TGTGCCAGCAGTCTCCCTACAGGGTATCAGCCCCAGCATTTT
TRBV30	NA	NA	TRBJ1-1	CAWSGTRGGFF	TGTGCCTGGAGTGGGACTCGGGGGGGTTTCTTT
TRBV5-1	NA	NA	TRBJ1-2	CASSLAFRDGDTF	TGCGCCAGCAGCTTGGCCTTCCGGGATGGGGACACCTTC
TRBV4-3	TRBD2	NA	TRBJ2-1	CASSQPLAGDYNEQFF	TGCGCCAGCAGTCAGCCCCTAGCGGGTGATTACAATGAGCAGTTCTTC
TRBV5-4	TRBD2	NA	TRBJ2-2	CASSPLGAGGTTGELFF	TGTGCCAGCAGCCCCCTGGGAGCGGGAGGGACTACCGGGGAGCTGTTTTTT
TRBV7-9	NA	few	TRBJ2-7	CASTELSGEKQYF	TGTGCCAGCACCGAGCTTTCGGGAGAGAAGCAGTACTTC
TRBV30	NA	NA	TRBJ2-7	CAWSVRPTSSPEQYF	TGTGCCTGGAGTGTACGTCCGACCTCTAGTCCCGAGCAGTACTTC
TRBV9	NA	NA	TRBJ2-7	CASSVREQYF	TGTGCCAGCAGCGTTCGCGAGCAGTACTTC
TRBV7-9	NA	NA	TRBJ2-2	CASSLASSSGELFF	TGTGCCAGCAGCTTAGCATCTAGCTCCGGGGAGCTGTTTTTT
TRBV7-3	TRBD2	NA	TRBJ2-3	CASSYVGGTDTQYF	TGTGCCAGCAGCTACGTGGGGGGGACAGATACGCAGTATTTT
TRBV11-2	TRBD2	few	TRBJ2-5	CASSPGGSETQYF	TGTGCCAGCAGCCCGGGGGGTAGCGAGACCCAGTACTTC
TRBV28	NA	NA	TRBJ1-5	CASSFSGNSNQPQHF	TGTGCCAGTAGTTTTTCAGGGAATAGCAATCAGCCCCAGCATTTT
TRBV28	NA	once	TRBJ1-3	CASSLQISGNTIYF	TGTGCCAGCAGTTTACAGATCTCTGGAAACACCATATATTTT
TRBV11-3	TRBD2	NA	TRBJ2-1	CASSFLSGGVFGEQFF	TGTGCCAGCAGCTTCCTCAGCGGGGGGGTTTTTGGTGAGCAGTTCTTC
TRBV2	TRBD2	NA	TRBJ2-1	CASRGLAGRNEQFF	TGTGCCAGCCGGGGACTAGCGGGACGCAATGAGCAGTTCTTC
TRBV7-2	TRBD2	NA	TRBJ2-5	CASSLVAGLAGVGETQYF	TGTGCCAGCAGCTTAGTAGCGGGACTAGCGGGAGTCGGAGAGACCCAGTACTTC
TRBV18	NA	NA	TRBJ1-5	CASSPGHLSNQPQHF	TGTGCCAGCTCACCAGGACACCTTAGCAATCAGCCCCAGCATTTT
TRBV5-6	NA	NA	TRBJ2-5	CASSSSSEVQETQYF	TGTGCCAGCAGTTCCTCTAGTGAAGTCCAAGAGACCCAGTACTTC
TRBV28	NA	NA	TRBJ1-5	CASSWTGNQPQHF	TGTGCCAGCAGTTGGACAGGCAATCAGCCCCAGCATTTT
TRBV30	TRBD1	NA	TRBJ1-2	CAWSVAGGNYGYTF	TGTGCCTGGAGTGTTGCAGGGGGGAACTATGGCTACACCTTC
TRBV6-1	NA	NA	TRBJ2-7	CASSEEAQPYSYEQYF	TGTGCCAGCAGTGAAGAGGCACAGCCTTACTCCTACGAGCAGTACTTC
TRBV19	NA	NA	TRBJ2-7	CASSFGQEYEQYF	TGTGCCAGTAGTTTCGGACAAGAGTACGAGCAGTACTTC
TRBV28	TRBD1	few	TRBJ1-6	CASRDRGPYNSPLHF	TGTGCCAGCAGGGACAGGGGACCCTATAATTCACCCCTCCACTTT
TRBV6-1	TRBD1	NA	TRBJ2-5	CASSRDRVETQYF	TGTGCCAGCAGTCGGGACAGGGTTGAGACCCAGTACTTC
TRBV6-5	TRBD2	NA	TRBJ2-7	CASSPGTSPYEQYF	TGTGCCAGCAGTCCCGGGACTAGCCCCTACGAGCAGTACTTC
TRBV4-3	TRBD2	NA	TRBJ2-3	CASSPLAGGRADTQYF	TGCGCCAGCAGCCCTCTAGCGGGAGGGCGGGCAGATACGCAGTATTTT
TRBV6-1	NA	NA	TRBJ1-5	CASSDPLIPATGFSNQPQHF	TGTGCCAGCAGTGACCCCCTGATCCCCGCGACAGGATTTAGCAATCAGCCCCAGCATTTT
TRBV5-1	NA	NA	TRBJ2-1	CASTPGGPHNEQFF	TGCGCCAGCACTCCGGGGGGCCCACACAATGAGCAGTTCTTC
TRBV6-6	NA	NA	TRBJ2-3	CASEERITDTQYF	TGTGCCAGCGAAGAGCGGATCACAGATACGCAGTATTTT